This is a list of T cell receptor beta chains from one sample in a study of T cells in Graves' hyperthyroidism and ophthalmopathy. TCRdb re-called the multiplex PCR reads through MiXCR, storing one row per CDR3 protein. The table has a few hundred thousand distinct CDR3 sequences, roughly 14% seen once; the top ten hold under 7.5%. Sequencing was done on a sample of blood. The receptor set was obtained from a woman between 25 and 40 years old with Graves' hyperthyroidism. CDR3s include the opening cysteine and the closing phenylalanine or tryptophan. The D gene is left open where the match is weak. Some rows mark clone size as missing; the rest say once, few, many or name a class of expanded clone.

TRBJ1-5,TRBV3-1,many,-,CASSQGGQPQHF,TGTGCCAGCAGCCAAGGCGGGCAGCCCCAGCATTTT
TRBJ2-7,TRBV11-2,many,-,CASSLGSIYEQYF,TGTGCCAGCAGCTTAGGTTCCATTTACGAGCAGTACTTC
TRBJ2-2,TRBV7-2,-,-,CASSLELAIGELFF,TGTGCCAGCAGCTTAGAGCTAGCGATCGGGGAGCTGTTTTTT
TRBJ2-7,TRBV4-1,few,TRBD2,CASSQALGRAPQGQYF,TGCGCCAGCAGCCAAGCCCTGGGGAGGGCCCCCCAGGGGCAGTACTTC
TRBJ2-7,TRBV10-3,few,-,CAIGGRASYEQYF,TGTGCCATCGGGGGCCGGGCCTCCTACGAGCAGTACTTC
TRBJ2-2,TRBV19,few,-,CASSHRVGELFF,TGTGCCAGTAGTCACAGGGTTGGGGAGCTGTTTTTT
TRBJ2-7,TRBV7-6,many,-,CASSLAGHVSDEQYF,TGTGCCAGCAGCTTAGCCGGACATGTGAGCGACGAGCAGTACTTC
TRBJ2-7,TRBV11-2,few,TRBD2,CASSQGLAVLDEQYF,TGCGCCAGCAGCCAGGGACTAGCGGTGCTGGACGAGCAGTACTTC
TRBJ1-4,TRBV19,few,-,CASSFNGSRRGKLFF,TGTGCCAGTAGTTTCAACGGCTCTCGGCGCGGGAAACTGTTTTTT
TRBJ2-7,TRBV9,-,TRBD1,CASSVSTGTGLHEQYF,TGTGCCAGCAGCGTGTCCACCGGGACAGGGCTCCACGAGCAGTACTTC
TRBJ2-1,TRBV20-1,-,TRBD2,CSARTSGRQGQFF,TGCAGTGCTAGAACTAGCGGGAGGCAGGGGCAGTTCTTC
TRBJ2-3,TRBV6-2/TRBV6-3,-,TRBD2,CASSEKSGGPDTQYF,TGTGCCAGCAGCGAAAAGAGCGGGGGGCCAGATACGCAGTATTTT
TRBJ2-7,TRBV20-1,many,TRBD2,CSTGFISPGTSGGSYEQYF,TGCAGTACCGGATTTATAAGTCCCGGGACTAGCGGAGGGTCCTACGAGCAGTACTTC
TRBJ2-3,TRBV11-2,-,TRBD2,CASSFLAGDTQYF,TGTGCCAGCAGCTTCCTAGCGGGAGATACGCAGTATTTT
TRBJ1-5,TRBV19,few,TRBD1,CATTPPRGRSIPQHF,TGTGCCACAACCCCCCCCAGGGGGAGGTCAATACCCCAGCATTTT
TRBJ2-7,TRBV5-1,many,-,CASSLDPRAVSYEQYF,TGCGCCAGCAGCTTGGACCCGCGGGCGGTCTCCTACGAGCAGTACTTC
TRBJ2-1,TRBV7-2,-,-,CASSPARRDKEQFF,TGTGCCAGCAGCCCGGCACGCCGCGACAAGGAGCAGTTCTTC
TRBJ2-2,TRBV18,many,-,CASSPRLAENTGELFF,TGTGCCAGCTCACCGCGGCTAGCAGAGAACACCGGGGAGCTGTTTTTT
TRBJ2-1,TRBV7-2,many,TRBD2,CASSYSGNNEQFF,TGTGCCAGCAGCTATAGCGGGAATAATGAGCAGTTCTTC
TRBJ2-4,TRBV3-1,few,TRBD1,CASSQEGTGEKNIQYF,TGTGCCAGCAGCCAAGAGGGGACAGGGGAAAAAAACATTCAGTACTTC
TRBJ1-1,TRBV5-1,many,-,CASSLLFGEVNTEAFF,TGCGCCAGCAGCTTGCTATTCGGGGAGGTGAACACTGAAGCTTTCTTT
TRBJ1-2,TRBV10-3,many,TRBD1,CAISVRDRGPEGYTF,TGTGCCATCAGTGTCCGGGACAGGGGGCCGGAAGGCTACACCTTC
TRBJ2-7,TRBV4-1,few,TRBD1,CASSPRQGDEQYF,TGCGCCAGCAGCCCTCGACAGGGCGACGAGCAGTACTTC
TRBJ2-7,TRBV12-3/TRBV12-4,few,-,CASSLRTNEQYF,TGTGCCAGCAGTCTGCGGACTAACGAGCAGTACTTC
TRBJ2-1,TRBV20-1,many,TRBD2,CSAHRPSGRDEQFF,TGCAGTGCCCACAGGCCTAGCGGGAGGGATGAGCAGTTCTTC
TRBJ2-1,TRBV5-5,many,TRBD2,CASSFRPGLAGNNEQFF,TGTGCCAGCAGCTTCCGTCCGGGACTAGCGGGAAACAATGAGCAGTTCTTC
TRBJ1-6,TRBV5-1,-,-,CASSPVQGYNSPLHF,TGCGCCAGCAGCCCCGTACAGGGCTATAATTCACCCCTCCACTTT